This T cell receptor beta chain stems from a study of blood T cell repertoires in COVID-19. Whole-study context: Donors in the United States, Italy and Spain gave samples during acute or convalescent COVID-19. PBMCs, B-cell-depleted T cells, or T cells provided the cDNA or gDNA that made up the material.

Per the authors' pipeline: Quantification of nucleated cells was approximated via reference gene primer amplification. Only in-frame clones appear in the TCRdb table, and some are missing; sequencing was by immunoSEQ multiplex PCR. V and J calls and clone size are as listed in that table; D and trimming were resolved from the DNA. The sample comprises roughly 230,000 clones, around four fifths of which are singletons, and approximately 8.6% rests with the top ten. The CDR3 runs to 15 residues. Germline-derived CDR1 and CDR2 are SGHNT and YYREEE (reference sequence). The V and J ends lost 1 base and 12 bases, in that order; junction bases with no gene match: 12.

Source material: peripheral blood. The receptor's source is a man aged 35 to 55 with active or convalescent COVID-19. The J gene is TRBJ2-1, the V gene TRBV5-4; TRBD1 matches at 8 bases. The CDR3 DNA reads as TGTGCCAGCAGCTTGAGACAGGGGCCCGCCGGGGGGCAGTTCTTC. Its protein is CASSLRQGPAGGQFF.